A selection of T cell receptor beta chains follows, all from one sample in a study of blood T cell repertoires in COVID-19. Clones were sequenced by immunoSEQ multiplex PCR, and TCRdb holds only the in-frame ones, with some missing. The table shows a few hundred thousand clones, with roughly 90% occurring only once. Specimen: peripheral blood. Source of these receptors: a man between 35 and 55 years old with acute or convalescent COVID-19. Each CDR3 is given with its conserved first and last residue. A D gene is named only where the DNA matches it firmly. A clone size is listed for some rows: how often the clone was seen (once, few, many), or a class if it is expanded.

TRBJ1-4,-,TRBV19,14,-,CASSPFGGREKLFF,TGTGCCAGTAGCCCTTTTGGGGGGAGGGAAAAACTGTTTTTT
TRBJ2-2,TRBD2,TRBV30,16,few,CAWSGLAASNTGELFF,TGTGCCTGGAGTGGACTAGCGGCCTCCAACACCGGGGAGCTGTTTTTT
TRBJ1-6,-,TRBV19,17,-,CASSIGIDPLGPEGLHF,TGTGCCAGTAGTATAGGGATCGACCCTTTGGGCCCTGAGGGCCTCCACTTT
TRBJ2-2,-,TRBV6-5,16,once,CASSYSSQANTGELFF,TGTGCCAGCAGTTACTCGAGTCAGGCGAACACCGGGGAGCTGTTTTTT
TRBJ2-1,-,TRBV14,12,-,CASSQEYPEQFF,TGTGCCAGCAGCCAAGAGTATCCTGAGCAGTTCTTC
TRBJ2-7,TRBD1,TRBV28,16,-,CASSHRGTGKMFEQYF,TGTGCCAGCAGCCATCGCGGGACAGGGAAAATGTTCGAGCAGTACTTC
TRBJ2-1,TRBD2,TRBV4-3,16,-,CASSQDGGGADNEQFF,TGCGCCAGCAGCCAAGACGGCGGGGGGGCCGACAATGAGCAGTTCTTC
TRBJ2-1,-,TRBV11-1,15,-,CASSLYRGSGNEQFF,TGTGCCAGCAGCTTATATCGTGGGAGTGGCAATGAGCAGTTCTTC
TRBJ2-2,-,TRBV28,18,-,CASSFPNRWGVNTGELFF,TGTGCCAGCAGTTTTCCAAATCGTTGGGGGGTGAACACCGGGGAGCTGTTTTTT
TRBJ1-2,-,TRBV5-6,14,-,CASSHRVRSYGYTF,TGTGCCAGCAGCCACAGGGTACGCTCCTATGGCTACACCTTC
TRBJ2-7,-,TRBV9,15,-,CASSTDPGISYEQYF,TGTGCCAGCAGCACCGACCCCGGGATCTCCTACGAGCAGTACTTC
TRBJ1-1,-,TRBV23-1,15,-,CASSQTGHRNTEAFF,TGCGCCAGCAGTCAAACGGGACACCGCAACACTGAAGCTTTCTTT
TRBJ1-5,TRBD1,TRBV18,14,-,CASADRGPKQPQHF,TGTGCCAGCGCTGACAGGGGGCCAAAGCAGCCCCAGCATTTT
TRBJ1-2,TRBD1,TRBV27,16,-,CASSLYAGQKNYGYTF,TGTGCCAGCAGTTTATACGCGGGACAGAAAAACTATGGCTACACCTTC
TRBJ2-2,-,TRBV4-1,15,-,CASSQVGVSAGELFF,TGCGCCAGCAGCCAAGTGGGCGTGTCGGCCGGGGAGCTGTTTTTT
TRBJ2-3,TRBD2,TRBV9,16,few,CASSVGLAGVADTQYF,TGTGCCAGCAGCGTCGGACTAGCGGGAGTCGCGGATACGCAGTATTTT
TRBJ2-7,TRBD1,TRBV6-5,12,-,CASFGTAYEQYF,TGTGCCAGCTTCGGGACAGCCTACGAGCAGTACTTC
TRBJ2-3,TRBD2,TRBV19,16,-,CASSRPGTSGGIAWIF,TGTGCCAGTAGTCGCCCTGGGACTAGCGGGGGGATCGCATGGATTTTT
TRBJ1-2,TRBD1,TRBV5-1,14,few,CASSRDRETGGYTF,TGCGCCAGCAGCAGGGACAGGGAGACCGGTGGCTACACCTTC
TRBJ2-2,-,TRBV19,14,-,CASSIGTYTGELFF,TGTGCCAGTAGTATAGGCACTTACACCGGGGAGCTGTTTTTT
TRBJ2-1,-,TRBV30,11,-,CAWTPGNEQFF,TGTGCCTGGACCCCCGGGAATGAGCAGTTCTTC
TRBJ2-7,-,TRBV28,13,-,CASRDREVYEQYF,TGTGCCAGCCGAGACAGGGAGGTCTACGAGCAGTACTTC
TRBJ1-5,TRBD1,TRBV27,15,-,CASSSQGGGNQPQHF,TGTGCCAGCAGTTCTCAGGGGGGTGGCAATCAGCCCCAGCATTTT
TRBJ2-7,-,TRBV15,15,-,CATSRDRQALYEQYF,TGTGCCACCAGCAGAGATCGACAGGCACTCTACGAGCAGTACTTC
TRBJ2-1,TRBD2,TRBV29-1,14,-,CSALGGETYNEQFF,TGCAGCGCCCTCGGGGGGGAAACCTACAATGAGCAGTTCTTC
TRBJ2-3,TRBD2,TRBV3-1/TRBV3-2,18,-,CASSQDRTSGTATDTQYF,TGTGCCAGCAGCCAAGACCGGACTAGCGGGACCGCCACAGATACGCAGTATTTT
TRBJ2-5,-,TRBV28,14,-,CASSFLQGRETQYF,TGTGCCAGCAGTTTCCTACAGGGCAGAGAGACCCAGTACTTC
TRBJ2-6,TRBD2,TRBV5-1,17,-,CASRRTSGVSGANVLTF,TGCGCCAGCAGACGGACTAGCGGGGTCTCTGGGGCCAACGTCCTGACTTTC
TRBJ2-3,TRBD1,TRBV7-3,19,once,CASSLFGRSGGRVTDTQYF,TGTGCCAGCAGCTTATTCGGTCGTTCAGGGGGCCGGGTCACAGATACGCAGTATTTT
TRBJ1-5,-,TRBV19,13,few,CASSMAGDQPQHF,TGTGCCAGTAGTATGGCAGGGGATCAGCCCCAGCATTTT
TRBJ2-1,-,TRBV5-4,11,few,CASSLADEQFF,TGTGCCAGCAGCTTGGCAGATGAGCAGTTCTTC
TRBJ1-1,-,TRBV28,12,-,CASSFRRTEAFF,TGTGCCAGCAGTTTTCGTCGCACTGAAGCTTTCTTT
TRBJ2-5,TRBD2,TRBV5-1,15,-,CASSSSSGGQETQYF,TGCGCCAGCAGCTCGAGTAGCGGGGGTCAAGAGACCCAGTACTTC
TRBJ2-7,-,TRBV5-4,15,-,CASSFWAGGSYEQYF,TGTGCCAGCAGCTTTTGGGCAGGGGGGTCCTACGAGCAGTACTTC
TRBJ1-1,-,TRBV11-2,13,few,CASSFSENTEAFF,TGTGCCAGCAGCTTCAGCGAGAACACTGAAGCTTTCTTT
TRBJ1-2,-,TRBV19,17,-,CASRGLNIKGSGYGYTF,TGTGCCAGTAGGGGACTGAACATTAAGGGGTCGGGCTATGGCTACACCTTC
TRBJ1-1,-,TRBV7-3,13,few,CASSFQGASEAFF,TGTGCCAGCAGCTTCCAGGGTGCTAGTGAAGCTTTCTTT